This passage covers 10 T cell receptor beta chains from one sample sequenced in a study of radiotherapy plus CTLA-4 blockade in lung cancer. Sequencing was performed with immunoSEQ multiplex PCR; in TCRdb, only in-frame clones are kept and a portion is missing. The sample contains about 53,000 clones, just under 85% of which appear only once. Sequenced here: peripheral blood, sampled from a patient treated with radiotherapy plus ipilimumab. Every receptor here comes from a human donor with non-small cell lung cancer whose response to radiotherapy plus ipilimumab could not be evaluated.

The rearrangement joins TRBV7-2 to TRBJ2-5; D uncertain. With the DNA end fitting TRBJ2-7 better, the J assignment may be wrong. The CDR3 length is 14 residues. The germline gives CDR1 SGHTA, CDR2 FQGNSA. CDR3 loop: CASSFAGSSYEQYF. Written as DNA, the CDR3 is TGTGCCAGCAGCTTTGCAGGCAGCTCCTACGAGCAGTACTTC.

This chain joins TRBV10-3 and TRBJ1-5; D unclear. Germline CDR1 ENHRY, CDR2 SYGVKD. CDR3 length: 13 residues. V gave up 3 bases and J gave up 4 bases, with 7 bases separating them. The chain's CDR3 is CAISEAENQPQHF. CDR3 nucleotide sequence: TGTGCCATCAGTGAAGCGGAGAATCAGCCCCAGCATTTT.

On this clone itself: This CDR3 is also generated by other DNA sequences in the sample. The chain couples TRBV7-9 to TRBJ1-1; 7 positions agree with TRBD1. Trimming removed 3 bases from V and 2 bases from J; junction bases left unmatched: 3. CDR1 SEHNR and CDR2 FQNEAQ come from the germline V gene (reference sequence). There are 14 residues in the CDR3. The chain's CDR3 is CASSLQGGNTEAFF. CDR3 in DNA: TGTGCCAGCAGCTTGCAGGGGGGAAACACTGAAGCTTTCTTT.

The chain combines TRBV5-1 with TRBJ1-2, with D unresolved. The CDR3 loop spans 13 amino acids. Looked up from germline, CDR1 is SGHRS and CDR2 is YFSETQ. Trimming left V 2 bases short and J 8 bases short, with 13 bases between. Here the CDR3 DNA reads TGCGCCAGCAGCTTTGAGGGCCAAGGAGGCTACACCTTC. Its protein is CASSFEGQGGYTF.

The chain has TRBV9 and TRBJ1-1, with a possible D match to TRBD1 (6 bases). The germline CDR1 and CDR2 sequences are SGDLS and YYNGEE. Trimming removed 7 bases from V and 5 bases from J, with 15 bases in between. This CDR3 has 13 amino acids. DNA of the CDR3: TGTGCCAGCGGAGAACAGGGAACGACTGAAGCTTTCTTT. This codes for CASGEQGTTEAFF.

V usage is TRBV28 and J usage is TRBJ2-7, with D hard to call. Germline V gene data show CDR1 as MDHEN and CDR2 as SYDVKM. V lost 1 base, J lost 3 bases, and 4 bases lay in between. The CDR3 has 12 residues. The CDR3 sequence is CASSLYSYEQYF. In DNA, the CDR3 is TGTGCCAGCAGTTTATACAGCTACGAGCAGTACTTC.

The V gene is TRBV6-1, the J gene TRBJ2-3; D call uncertain. Deletions cut 6 bases from V and 2 bases from J, with 9 bases between. This CDR3 contains 13 residues. The germline V gene encodes CDR1 MNHNS and CDR2 SASEGT. The CDR3 protein is CASSPGFTDTQYF. DNA of the CDR3: TGTGCCAGCAGCCCGGGTTTCACAGATACGCAGTATTTT.

The rearrangement joins TRBV5-1 to TRBJ2-5; 7 bases are shared with TRBD1. The J call could be wrong; TRBJ2-7 is a better fit for the DNA end. CDR1 is SGHRS and CDR2 is YFSETQ in the germline V gene. The CDR3 runs to 14 residues. The CDR3 sequence: CASSVTGAAYEQYF. DNA for the CDR3: TGCGCCAGCAGCGTTACAGGGGCCGCCTACGAGCAGTACTTC.

This rearrangement joins TRBV27 to TRBJ1-1, with 9 positions matching TRBD1. V lost 4 bases and J lost 4; bases outside the gene matches: 10. The CDR3 is 16 residues long. The V gene's germline CDR1 is MNHEY and CDR2 SMNVEV (reference sequence). This chain's CDR3 is CASSSRTGEGTTEAFF. In DNA, the CDR3 is TGTGCCAGCAGTTCCCGGACAGGGGAAGGAACCACTGAAGCTTTCTTT.

In its sample, this clone was seen once. In nucleotides, the CDR3 is TGTGCCAGCAGCTTAACTAGCGGAAACACAGATACGCAGTATTTT. It translates to CASSLTSGNTDTQYF. The rearrangement links TRBV5-4 to TRBJ2-3; 8 bases are a match to TRBD2. Germline CDR1 and CDR2: SGHNT and YYREEE (reference sequence). The trim removed 2 bases at V and 2 bases at J, leaving 4 bases unmatched. This CDR3 has 15 residues. Full variable domain (rest looked up from reference TRBV5-4 and TRBJ2-3): ETGVTQSPTHLIKTRGQQVTLRCSSQSGHNTVSWYQQALGQGPQFIFQYYREEENGRGNFPPRFSGLQFPNYSSELNVNALELDDSALYLCASSLTSGNTDTQYFGPGTRLTVL.